These 26 T cell receptor beta chains share one sample of origin, sequenced in a study of blood T cell repertoires in COVID-19. Generated by immunoSEQ multiplex PCR, the TCRdb table keeps only in-frame clones and is missing some. The table includes 110,000 to 150,000 clones, 80% detected once. Material: peripheral blood. Receptors originate from a man between 65 and 85 years old who had recovered from COVID-19.

The gene calls are TRBV7-3 and TRBJ2-2; TRBD1 is a possible D gene (5 bases). This CDR3 comprises 17 residues. V was clipped by 0 bases and J by 1 base, with 12 bases between them. The germline V gene has CDR1 SGHTA and CDR2 FQGTGA. The DNA of the CDR3 is TGTGCCAGCAGCTTAACGATCTCAGGGATGAACACCGGGGAGCTGTTTTTT. This translates into CASSLTISGMNTGELFF.

The chain joins TRBV18 to TRBJ2-1, with TRBD1 matching over 8 bases. V shed 0 bases, J shed 6 bases, and the junction held 10 bases outside the gene matches. CDR3 size: 17 residues. CDR1 and CDR2 from the germline V gene are KGHSH and LQKENI. DNA for the CDR3: TGTGCCAGCTCACCACCCGTGGCCAGGGGGCCGGGCAATGAGCAGTTCTTC. It is translated as CASSPPVARGPGNEQFF.

This rearrangement joins TRBV2 to TRBJ2-5, with D maybe TRBD1 (6 bases). The CDR3 is 14 amino acids. Germline V lookup: CDR1 SNHLY, CDR2 FYNNEI. V lost 3 bases, J lost 5 bases, and 13 bases lay in between. CDR3 loop: CASSEGAFYETQYF. CDR3 coding DNA: TGTGCCAGCAGTGAGGGGGCGTTTTATGAGACCCAGTACTTC.

The V call is TRBV19, the J call TRBJ2-4; possible D gene TRBD2, 6 bases. The V end was cut by 4 bases, the J end by 2 bases, with 21 bases between. Germline loops: CDR1 LNHDA, CDR2 SQIVND (reference sequence). The CDR3 has 18 amino acids. Here the CDR3 DNA reads TGTGCCAGTAGTACCCCCCAATTCCGGGAGACTACCAAAAACATTCAGTACTTC. It translates to CASSTPQFRETTKNIQYF.

The chain is built from TRBV25-1 and TRBJ2-4, with D perhaps TRBD2 (6 bases). V was pared by 11 bases and J by 7 bases, with 15 bases between. CDR3 size: 12 residues. The germline gives CDR1 MGHDK, CDR2 SYGVNS. CDR3 loop: CAVGGDLNIQYF. For the CDR3, the DNA is TGTGCCGTTGGAGGGGACTTGAACATTCAGTACTTC.

This clone was seen repeatedly, ten times or more. The CDR3 coding sequence is TGCAGCGTTGAACGGGGGGCCGGGACTGAAGCTTTCTTT. It yields the protein CSVERGAGTEAFF. V and J are TRBV29-1 and TRBJ1-1, with D perhaps matching TRBD1 (6 bases). V lost 2 bases and J lost 5, with 12 bases in between. The CDR3 has 13 residues. Germline V gene lookup returns CDR1 SQVTM and CDR2 ANQGSEA.

A few counts support this clone. V is TRBV2 and J is TRBJ2-1; a possible D gene is TRBD2 (5 bases). Germline CDR1 and CDR2: SNHLY and FYNNEI. CDR3 size: 12 residues. V shed 9 bases and J shed 8 bases, with 14 bases lying between them. This CDR3 reads CARGLHSDEQFF. For the CDR3, the DNA is TGTGCCAGAGGACTCCACAGCGATGAGCAGTTCTTC. Using reference TRBV2 and TRBJ2-1 for the parts outside the CDR3, the full variable domain is EPEVTQTPSHQVTQMGQEVILRCVPISNHLYFYWYRQILGQKVEFLVSFYNNEISEKSEIFDDQFSVERPDGSNFTLKIRSTKLEDSAMYFCARGLHSDEQFFGPGTRLTVL.

This clone was recorded a few times. V and J are TRBV7-9 and TRBJ2-2; TRBD1 might be the D (6 bases). Germline assignment: CDR1 SEHNR and CDR2 FQNEAQ (reference sequence). V was pared by 5 bases and J by 3 bases, with 10 bases between. CDR3 length: 14 residues. CDR3 DNA: TGTGCCAGCAGCCCCAGGGGTGACACCGGGGAGCTGTTTTTT. Translation gives CASSPRGDTGELFF. Combining the CDR3 with reference TRBV7-9 and TRBJ2-2 gives the whole variable domain DTGVSQNPRHKITKRGQNVTFRCDPISEHNRLYWYRQTLGQGPEFLTYFQNEAQLEKSRLLSDRFSAERPKGSFSTLEIQRTEQGDSAMYLCASSPRGDTGELFFGEGSRLTVL.

The chain employs TRBV6-5 and TRBJ1-1, with 9 bases that match TRBD1. The CDR3 length is 13 residues. Germline-derived CDR1 and CDR2 are MNHEY and SVGAGI. V shed 6 bases and J 10 bases; nucleotides not matched to a gene: 9. The CDR3 DNA sequence: TGTGCCAGCAGGGGACAGGGTGTACGGGGAGCTTTCTTT. This sequence encodes CASRGQGVRGAFF.

This clone has just one count. J is TRBJ2-2 and V is TRBV7-3; D is perhaps TRBD1 (5 bases). V lost 5 bases and J lost 6, with 16 bases in between. This CDR3 is built from 15 residues. Germline V gene lookup returns CDR1 SGHTA and CDR2 FQGTGA. CDR3 protein: CASSPRTVGAGELFF. CDR3 nucleotide sequence: TGTGCCAGCAGCCCCCGGACGGTAGGGGCCGGGGAGCTGTTTTTT.

V and J are TRBV19 and TRBJ1-5; the D gene is possibly TRBD1 (5 bases). V was clipped by 6 bases and J by 4 bases, with 16 bases between them. Germline CDR1 and CDR2: LNHDA and SQIVND (reference sequence). This CDR3 contains 15 residues. The CDR3 nucleotides are TGTGCCAGTAGGAACACAGGTGAAGGGAATCAGCCCCAGCATTTT. Its protein product is CASRNTGEGNQPQHF.

This sequence joins TRBV5-1 and TRBJ1-3, with no clear D. This CDR3 is built from 12 residues. CDR1 and CDR2 (germline): SGHRS, YFSETQ. V shed 4 bases and J shed 4 bases, with 6 bases lying between them. The CDR3 loop reads CASSPEGNTIYF. The DNA for the CDR3 is TGCGCCAGCAGCCCGGAGGGAAACACCATATATTTT.

V gene TRBV18 combines with J gene TRBJ2-7; TRBD2 matches at 13 bases. CDR1 is KGHSH, CDR2 LQKENI, per germline. The CDR3 sequence is 18 residues long. The V and J ends lost 4 bases and 2 bases, in that order; junction bases with no gene match: 11. The CDR3: CASSQLAGGTRGPYEQYF. The CDR3 DNA sequence: TGTGCCAGCTCACAACTAGCGGGAGGGACTCGAGGGCCCTACGAGCAGTACTTC.

This chain connects TRBV9 to TRBJ1-3; D is undetermined. Deletions cut 0 bases from V and 7 bases from J, with 8 bases between. The germline V gene has CDR1 SGDLS and CDR2 YYNGEE. The CDR3 totals 13 residues. CDR3 sequence: CASSVGSMNTIYF. CDR3 DNA sequence: TGTGCCAGCAGCGTAGGGAGTATGAACACCATATATTTT. The complete variable domain, with remaining parts taken from reference TRBV9 and TRBJ1-3, reads DSGVTQTPKHLITATGQRVTLRCSPRSGDLSVYWYQQSLDQGLQFLIQYYNGEERAKGNILERFSAQQFPDLHSELNLSSLELGDSALYFCASSVGSMNTIYFGEGSWLTVV.

The J gene is TRBJ2-1, the V gene TRBV29-1; 10 positions match TRBD1. The germline gives CDR1 SQVTM, CDR2 ANQGSEA. The CDR3 totals 14 residues. J was trimmed by 3 bases and V by 1 base; bases with no gene match: 0. The DNA of the CDR3 is TGCAGCGTTGAAGGGACAGGGGGCTACAATGAGCAGTTCTTC. This translates into CSVEGTGGYNEQFF.

This clone has ten or more counts. J is TRBJ2-1 and V is TRBV18; TRBD1 matches at 8 bases. CDR3 length equals 15 residues. Germline lookup yields CDR1 KGHSH and CDR2 LQKENI. V gave up 0 bases and J gave up 8 bases; unmatched junction bases: 6. The CDR3: CASSPPNDRGHEQFF. The CDR3 region has the DNA TGTGCCAGCTCACCACCGAATGACAGGGGCCATGAGCAGTTCTTC.

The J gene is TRBJ2-5, the V gene TRBV10-3; 8 positions match TRBD1. The CDR3 consists of 13 residues. The germline gives CDR1 ENHRY, CDR2 SYGVKD. V lost 6 bases and J lost 1; bases outside the gene matches: 1. The CDR3 DNA is TGTGCCATCAGCACAGGGGGCCAAGAGACCCAGTACTTC. It codes for CAISTGGQETQYF.

The chain couples TRBV29-1 to TRBJ1-4; perhaps TRBD1 as D (5 bases). Germline CDR1 is SQVTM and CDR2 is ANQGSEA. The CDR3 totals 13 residues. Trimming took off 6 bases at V and 7 bases at J, with 15 bases between the two ends. The CDR3 DNA is TGCAGCGTGGGGGGGGAATGGGGTGAAAAACTGTTTTTT. Translation: CSVGGEWGEKLFF.

V and J are TRBV19 and TRBJ2-1; TRBD1 matches 7 bases. Germline V lookup: CDR1 LNHDA, CDR2 SQIVND (reference sequence). V lost 7 bases to trimming and J lost 2 bases; unmatched junction nucleotides: 8. The CDR3 is made up of 15 amino acids. DNA of the CDR3: TGTGCCAGTACCCAGGGGGACCTACCCTACAATGAGCAGTTCTTC. Translation gives CASTQGDLPYNEQFF.

The CDR3 coding sequence is TGCGCCAGCAGTGAGTGGGGGACACATAACACCGGGGAGCTGTTTTTT. Encoded protein: CASSEWGTHNTGELFF. This chain links TRBV10-1 with TRBJ2-2; D is perhaps TRBD1 (6 bases). The V gene's germline CDR1 is WNHNN and CDR2 SYGVQD (reference sequence). The CDR3 length is 16 residues. V was clipped by 1 base and J by 2 bases, with 11 bases between them.

V is TRBV7-2 and J is TRBJ2-1; 7 bases are shared with TRBD2. V lost 2 bases and J lost 4; bases outside the gene matches: 8. Germline values: CDR1 SGHTA, CDR2 FQGNSA. The CDR3 is made up of 16 amino acids. The CDR3 region has the DNA TGTGCCAGCAGCTTACTTGCGGGAGAAGTTTACAATGAGCAGTTCTTC. This encodes CASSLLAGEVYNEQFF. Supplemented by reference TRBV7-2 and TRBJ2-1, the full variable domain reads GAGVSQSPSNKVTEKGKDVELRCDPISGHTALYWYRQSLGQGLEFLIYFQGNSAPDKSGLPSDRFSAERTGGSVSTLTIQRTQQEDSAVYLCASSLLAGEVYNEQFFGPGTRLTVL.

This sequence joins TRBV5-1 and TRBJ1-6; D gene unclear. V gave up 4 bases and J gave up 7 bases, with 12 bases separating them. Germline CDR1 and CDR2: SGHRS and YFSETQ. The CDR3 covers 14 residues. DNA of the CDR3: TGCGCCAGCAGCGGAAGGACGGGAAATTCACCCCTCCACTTT. Translating it yields CASSGRTGNSPLHF.

The chain carries TRBV5-1 and TRBJ2-3, with D tentatively TRBD2 (5 bases). Trimming removed 2 bases at V and 2 bases at J, with 9 bases between. This CDR3 is 14 amino acids long. Germline values: CDR1 SGHRS, CDR2 YFSETQ. DNA for the CDR3: TGCGCCAGCAGCTTCCGGGATCTCACAGATACGCAGTATTTT. Residues: CASSFRDLTDTQYF.

The gene calls are TRBV12-3 or TRBV12-4 and TRBJ2-3; 7 bases align to TRBD1. There are 13 residues in the CDR3. V was clipped by 8 bases and J by 1 base; unmatched bases: 3. The CDR3 nucleotides read TGTGCCAGCGGGACAGACCGCACAGATACGCAGTATTTT. It yields the protein CASGTDRTDTQYF.

The chain employs TRBV27 and TRBJ2-7; TRBD1 is a possible D gene (5 bases). V was pared by 3 bases and J by 6 bases, with 12 bases between. The CDR3 totals 13 residues. CDR1 is MNHEY, CDR2 SMNVEV, per germline (reference sequence). CDR3: CASSFSGLGEQYF. In DNA, the CDR3 is TGTGCCAGCAGTTTTTCAGGGCTGGGCGAGCAGTACTTC.

This chain links TRBV6-1 with TRBJ2-3, with TRBD2 identical over 9 bases. V dropped 3 bases and J dropped 6; count of bases not matched to a gene: 7. Germline CDR1 MNHNS, CDR2 SASEGT. This CDR3 contains 15 residues. CDR3: CASSDPSGMFDTQYF. The CDR3 region has the DNA TGTGCCAGCAGTGACCCTAGCGGGATGTTCGATACGCAGTATTTT.